Shown below are 13 T cell receptor beta chains from a single sample sequenced in a study of regulatory dendritic cells for organ transplantation. Assay: immunoSEQ multiplex PCR; the TCRdb copy retains only in-frame clones and omits some. The top ten clones hold around 0.99% of a sample with 20,000 to 25,000 clones, 74% of them seen once. Sequencing was carried out using memory CD4+ T cells from blood. The subset: CD45RO+ memory T cells. Receptor source: a human donor in good health.

This sequence joins TRBV7-9 and TRBJ2-3; 9 nucleotides align to TRBD1. Germline CDR1 and CDR2: SEHNR and FQNEAQ (reference sequence). The CDR3 covers 14 residues. Trimming took 4 bases from V and 3 from J; bases not matched to a gene: 2. CDR3 loop: CASSWGQGTDTQYF. The DNA for the CDR3 is TGTGCCAGCAGCTGGGGACAGGGAACAGATACGCAGTATTTT.

This chain joins TRBV5-1 and TRBJ2-5; perhaps TRBD2 as D (5 bases). The CDR3 runs 16 residues. Per germline, CDR1 SGHRS and CDR2 YFSETQ. Trimming left V 0 bases short and J 0 bases short, with 12 bases between. This CDR3 is CASSLGSSHYQETQYF. The CDR3 bases are TGCGCCAGCAGCTTGGGGTCTAGCCATTACCAAGAGACCCAGTACTTC. The full variable domain, its missing parts supplied by reference TRBV5-1 and TRBJ2-5, is KAGVTQTPRYLIKTRGQQVTLSCSPISGHRSVSWYQQTPGQGLQFLFEYFSETQRNKGNFPGRFSGRQFSNSRSEMNVSTLELGDSALYLCASSLGSSHYQETQYFGPGTRLLVL.

This clone was seen just once. The J gene is TRBJ2-5, the V gene TRBV5-4; TRBD2 matches at 8 bases. J gave up 6 bases and V 0 bases, and 7 bases lay outside the gene matches. The CDR3 is made up of 15 amino acids. Per the germline V gene, CDR1 is SGHNT and CDR2 is YYREEE (reference sequence). The CDR3 nucleotides read TGTGCCAGCAGCTTGGCCGGGAGGGCCTCGAAGACCCAGTACTTC. It translates to CASSLAGRASKTQYF.

This clone occurred once. The rearrangement joins TRBV18 to TRBJ1-1, with 7 bases that match TRBD1. V lost 2 bases to trimming and J lost 5 bases; unmatched junction nucleotides: 8. The CDR3 spans 15 residues. Germline lookup yields CDR1 KGHSH and CDR2 LQKENI. The CDR3 sequence: CASSPGDHRGTEAFF. The CDR3 region has the DNA TGTGCCAGCTCACCAGGCGATCACAGGGGAACTGAAGCTTTCTTT. Based on the CDR3 plus reference TRBV18 and TRBJ1-1, the full variable domain is NAGVMQNPRHLVRRRGQEARLRCSPMKGHSHVYWYRQLPEEGLKFMVYLQKENIIDESGMPKERFSAEFPKEGPSILRIQQVVRGDSAAYFCASSPGDHRGTEAFFGQGTRLTVV.

The rearrangement joins TRBV6-4 to TRBJ1-1; a weak D match, TRBD1 (6 bases). This CDR3 contains 13 residues. The V end was cut by 3 bases, the J end by 5 bases, with 10 bases between. Looked up from germline, CDR1 is MRHNA and CDR2 is SNTAGT. The DNA of the CDR3 is TGTGCCAGCAGTGATTACCAGGGGACTGAAGCTTTCTTT. The encoded protein is CASSDYQGTEAFF.

The genes are TRBV11-3 and TRBJ2-7; 9 bases match TRBD1. The J segment lost 3 bases and the V segment lost 0 bases, leaving 9 bases of the junction unmatched. Germline values: CDR1 SGHNT, CDR2 YENEEA. The CDR3 loop spans 17 amino acids. The CDR3 DNA sequence: TGTGCCAGCAGCTTAGAGTCCGGGACAGGGATCCTCTACGAGCAGTACTTC. It yields the protein CASSLESGTGILYEQYF. Full variable domain (remainder filled in from reference TRBV11-3 and TRBJ2-7): EAGVVQSPRYKIIEKKQPVAFWCNPISGHNTLYWYLQNLGQGPELLIRYENEEAVDDSQLPKDRFSAERLKGVDSTLKIQPAELGDSAVYLCASSLESGTGILYEQYFGPGTRLTVT.

The gene calls are TRBV6-1 and TRBJ2-7; no clear D gene. CDR3 length: 13 residues. Germline V gives CDR1 MNHNS, CDR2 SASEGT. V was cut by 4 bases and J by 2 bases, with 9 bases left in between. The CDR3 region is CASSGLGPYEQYF. In DNA form, the CDR3 reads TGTGCCAGCAGTGGTCTAGGTCCCTACGAGCAGTACTTC.

The chain couples TRBV15 to TRBJ2-1; TRBD2 agrees at 13 bases. With 2 bases clipped from V and 7 bases from J, the junction kept 2 bases outside the gene matches. This CDR3 comprises 15 residues. CDR1 LNHNV and CDR2 YYDKDF come from the germline V gene (reference sequence). The CDR3 DNA is TGTGCCACCAGCAGAACTAGCGGGGGGGCGAATGAGCAGTTCTTC. Its protein product is CATSRTSGGANEQFF.

The chain links TRBV4-1 to TRBJ2-1, with TRBD2 matching 9 bases. With V trimmed by 3 bases and J by 7 bases, 10 bases remained unmatched. The CDR3 contains 16 residues. Looked up from germline, CDR1 is MGHRA and CDR2 is YSYEKL. CDR3 in DNA: TGCGCCAGCAGCCATGCCGGGGCGGGGGGGCTTAATGAGCAGTTCTTC. It yields the protein CASSHAGAGGLNEQFF.

V gene TRBV6-6 combines with J gene TRBJ1-3, with D uncertain. The CDR3 spans 13 residues. The germline CDR1 and CDR2 sequences are MNHNY and SVGAGI (reference sequence). V was clipped by 5 bases and J by 1 base, with 6 bases between them. The CDR3 spells CASSTDSGNTIYF. CDR3 DNA sequence: TGTGCCAGCAGTACAGATTCTGGAAACACCATATATTTT.

The gene calls are TRBV7-2 and TRBJ2-2, with 8 bases identical to TRBD2. Germline-derived CDR1 and CDR2 are SGHTA and FQGNSA. The junction had 9 bases not matched to a gene; V was cut back by 5 bases and J by 1 base. CDR3 length equals 17 residues. The CDR3 protein is CASSPSGRAVNTGELFF. CDR3 nucleotide sequence: TGTGCCAGCAGCCCTAGCGGGCGGGCTGTGAACACCGGGGAGCTGTTTTTT.

The chain recombines TRBV19 with TRBJ2-3; 10 bases are shared with TRBD1. The CDR3 spans 19 residues. The germline V gene has CDR1 LNHDA and CDR2 SQIVND (reference sequence). V lost 7 bases and J lost 0; bases outside the gene matches: 16. For the CDR3, the DNA is TGTGCCAGTAAGGATAGGACAGGGGGAGCGCAAACTAGCACAGATACGCAGTATTTT. It is translated as CASKDRTGGAQTSTDTQYF.

The rearrangement uses TRBV9 and TRBJ1-3, with TRBD1 matching over 7 bases. CDR1 is SGDLS and CDR2 is YYNGEE in the germline V gene. The CDR3 length is 14 residues. J gave up 4 bases and V 7 bases, and 8 bases lay outside the gene matches. The CDR3 is CASGPRTGGNTIYF. The CDR3 coding sequence is TGTGCCAGCGGACCTAGGACAGGAGGAAACACCATATATTTT.